The T cell receptor beta chain under discussion was sequenced for a study of shared clonotypes between healthy human individuals. Details on this clone: Its specificity is not known.

From germline, CDR1 is MDHEN and CDR2 SYDVKM. V was clipped by 3 bases and J by 2 bases; unmatched bases: 2. CDR3 length: 14 amino acids. Study results and limitations: What limited the represented genetic and exposure-history diversity was the small number of donors. Even with large depth, rarefaction showed that sorted-subset sequencing was incomplete. Memory subsets generally showed smaller estimated richness than naive subsets did.

At a deep level, the assay was run. Using immunoSEQ multiplex PCR, the repertoire was profiled, and TCRdb retains in-frame clones only, with some absent. The profile covers about a million clones, with about 80% appearing a single time and roughly 1.5% taken by the ten largest. The sequencing input was memory CD4+ T cells sorted from blood. Subset indicated: CD45RA-negative fraction. The chain is built from TRBV28 and TRBJ2-5, with TRBD1 identical over 8 bases. The TCR comes from a man between 18 and 29 years old in good health. The CDR3 bases are TGTGCCAGCAGTTTTAGGACAGGGCAAGAGACCCAGTACTTC. Protein: CASSFRTGQETQYF.